One TCR beta chain is described in this entry. The PCR contained 60 Vbeta and 13 Jbeta primers. Method: immunoSEQ multiplex PCR; TCRdb's copy keeps in-frame clones and lacks some. Seen here are approximately 70,000 clones, around 72% observed once, and the top ten hold around an eighth. This specimen belongs to a study of cytomegalovirus exposure and HLA in healthy donors. This clonotype originated in a woman between 35 and 50 years old in good health and CMV-seropositive. Sequencing input: PBMCs.

The CDR3 protein is CASSSAGGHTEAFF. The DNA for the CDR3 is TGCGCCAGCAGCTCAGCAGGGGGCCACACTGAAGCTTTCTTT. The chain has TRBV5-1 and TRBJ1-1, with 8 bases fitting TRBD1. With V trimmed by 3 bases and J by 3 bases, 4 bases remained unmatched. The CDR3 covers 14 residues. Germline CDR1 reads SGHRS; CDR2 reads YFSETQ.